The table lists the clone carrying this TCR beta chain with many counts. The antigen is unknown. These data belong to a study of read filtering for tumor transcriptome and immune sequencing. Overall study results and limits: Roughly 79% of IR-seq clonotypes had one read, totaling about 3.5% of reads; RNA-seq: 74.6% and 44.6%.

Molecular barcoded adaptors covering alpha/delta and beta/gamma chains were used on approximately 440 ng RNA. MiXCR, run by TCRdb on the reads, gives a single entry per CDR3 protein. Counted here are approximately 41,000 distinct CDR3 sequences, 13% occurring once; the ten biggest clones make up approximately 30%. V was clipped by 10 bases and J by 7 bases; unmatched bases: 20. The CDR3 is 17 residues long. Germline V gene sequence: CDR1 MGHDK, CDR2 SYGVNS. Source material: a population of CD138-negative cells sorted from bone marrow. This chain links TRBV25-1 with TRBJ2-1; 9 nucleotides match TRBD1. This sequence originates from a donor aged 40 or older with multiple myeloma. The CDR3 protein is CATETIPGQGIPNEQFF. Written as DNA, the CDR3 is TGTGCCACCGAAACAATCCCGGGACAGGGAATCCCTAATGAGCAGTTCTTC.